One and the same sample provided the 27 T cell receptor beta chains below, sequenced in a study of blood T cell repertoires in COVID-19. Measured with immunoSEQ multiplex PCR; TCRdb has only the in-frame clones, and not every one. This sample has fewer than 250,000 clones; under 85% occur once, and the top ten carry 5.5%. Sequences were obtained from peripheral blood. The receptor source for this set is a human donor in a cohort sampled during active COVID-19.

This clone was recorded only once. This sequence joins TRBV11-2 and TRBJ1-1, with 8 bases fitting TRBD1. This CDR3 has 13 amino acids. Unmatched junction bases numbered 11, after V lost 7 bases and J lost 10 bases. Germline CDR1 and CDR2: SGHAT and FQNNGV. The CDR3 reads CASIRTGRPGAFF. The CDR3, as DNA: TGTGCCAGCATCCGGACAGGGCGCCCCGGAGCTTTCTTT.

The chain combines TRBV7-9 with TRBJ1-5, with a tentative D call TRBD1 (5 bases). The CDR3 consists of 14 residues. V was pared by 1 base and J by 10 bases, with 14 bases between. Per germline, CDR1 SEHNR and CDR2 FQNEAQ (reference sequence). The CDR3 loop reads CASSLEGRGSPQHF. CDR3 sequence (DNA): TGTGCCAGCAGCTTAGAGGGGCGGGGTTCACCCCAGCATTTT.

In DNA form, the CDR3 reads TGTGCCACCGCAGGGACACCGAACACTGAAGCTTTCTTT. It is translated as CATAGTPNTEAFF. This chain connects TRBV19 to TRBJ1-1; D is perhaps TRBD1 (6 bases). Trimming removed 10 bases from V and 1 base from J, with 13 bases in between. The CDR3 is 13 amino acids. In germline, CDR1 is LNHDA, CDR2 SQIVND (reference sequence).

This rearrangement joins TRBV5-1 to TRBJ1-6, with D maybe TRBD1 (6 bases). Between the trimmed V and J ends, which lost 1 base and 5 bases, there was a span of 13 bases. Per germline, CDR1 SGHRS and CDR2 YFSETQ. The CDR3 runs 16 residues. The DNA of the CDR3 is TGCGCCAGCAGCTTGTTTCGGACAGAGGATAATTCACCCCTCCACTTT. As protein: CASSLFRTEDNSPLHF. Combining the CDR3 with reference TRBV5-1 and TRBJ1-6 gives the whole variable domain KAGVTQTPRYLIKTRGQQVTLSCSPISGHRSVSWYQQTPGQGLQFLFEYFSETQRNKGNFPGRFSGRQFSNSRSEMNVSTLELGDSALYLCASSLFRTEDNSPLHFGNGTRLTVT.

V and J are TRBV5-4 and TRBJ2-5; TRBD2 agrees at 9 bases. Germline-derived CDR1 and CDR2 are SGHNT and YYREEE (reference sequence). The CDR3 totals 15 residues. After removal of 1 base from V and 0 bases from J, the junction contained 1 base not matched to a gene. For the CDR3, the DNA is TGTGCCAGCAGCTTGACTAGCGGGTACCAAGAGACCCAGTACTTC. This sequence encodes CASSLTSGYQETQYF. The whole variable domain, remainder taken from reference TRBV5-4 and TRBJ2-5, is ETGVTQSPTHLIKTRGQQVTLRCSSQSGHNTVSWYQQALGQGPQFIFQYYREEENGRGNFPPRFSGLQFPNYSSELNVNALELDDSALYLCASSLTSGYQETQYFGPGTRLLVL.

The J gene is TRBJ1-4, the V gene TRBV3-1 (or the pseudogene TRBV3-2); 8 nucleotides align to TRBD1. This CDR3 is built from 15 residues. J lost 14 bases, V lost 0 bases, and 11 bases had no gene match. CDR1 is LGHDT, CDR2 YNNKEL, per germline (reference sequence). CDR3 amino acids: CASSQDQGVTGDLFF. CDR3 sequence (DNA): TGTGCCAGCAGCCAAGATCAGGGGGTGACAGGGGACCTGTTTTTT.

The chain links TRBV6-4 to TRBJ1-1; D is unresolved. The CDR3 has 13 amino acids. Germline-derived CDR1 and CDR2 are MRHNA and SNTAGT. The ends were cut back, 9 bases at V and 4 bases at J, with 15 bases in the middle. CDR3 sequence (DNA): TGTGCCAGTCAGTCACCCACAATCACTGAAGCTTTCTTT. The encoded protein is CASQSPTITEAFF.

J is TRBJ2-1 and V is TRBV5-8; D might be TRBD2 (5 bases). This CDR3 spans 15 amino acids. V dropped 1 base and J dropped 5 bases, with 13 bases sitting between them. Per the germline V gene, CDR1 is SGHTS and CDR2 is YDEGEE. Here the CDR3 reads CASSLIGKSNNEQFF. In DNA form, the CDR3 reads TGTGCCAGCAGCTTGATCGGGAAGTCTAACAATGAGCAGTTCTTC.

This chain connects TRBV9 to TRBJ2-2; TRBD1 matches at 9 bases. Germline V lookup: CDR1 SGDLS, CDR2 YYNGEE. Trimming removed 3 bases from V and 1 base from J; junction bases left unmatched: 4. The CDR3 covers 16 residues. CDR3 DNA: TGTGCCAGCAGCGGTCCGGGACAGGGGAACACCGGGGAGCTGTTTTTT. Amino acid sequence: CASSGPGQGNTGELFF.

V is TRBV6-5 and J is TRBJ2-3; no definite D call. This CDR3 contains 13 residues. Germline V lookup: CDR1 MNHEY, CDR2 SVGAGI. V lost 5 bases and J 0 bases, leaving 6 bases between the germline ends. The CDR3 sequence: CASSPLSTDTQYF. As DNA, the CDR3 is TGTGCCAGCAGTCCCTTGAGCACAGATACGCAGTATTTT.

This chain connects TRBV29-1 to TRBJ2-7; D may be TRBD1 (6 bases). Trimming removed 0 bases from V and 3 bases from J, with 9 bases in between. Germline CDR1 and CDR2: SQVTM and ANQGSEA. CDR3 length: 13 residues. DNA for the CDR3: TGCAGCGTTGAAGATCAGGACAGCTACGAGCAGTACTTC. The encoded protein is CSVEDQDSYEQYF.

The chain carries TRBV19 and TRBJ2-1; 10 nucleotides align to TRBD2. The V gene's germline CDR1 is LNHDA and CDR2 SQIVND (reference sequence). The length of the CDR3 is 15 residues. Trimming took 3 bases from V and 5 from J; bases not matched to a gene: 4. The chain's CDR3 is CASSIGLAGDNEQFF. In DNA, the CDR3 is TGTGCCAGTAGTATTGGGCTAGCGGGAGACAATGAGCAGTTCTTC.

CDR3 sequence reads: CASSQVDTDTQYF. CDR3 coding DNA: TGTGCCAGCAGCCAAGTAGACACAGATACGCAGTATTTT. This chain links TRBV14 with TRBJ2-3; D ambiguous. The CDR3 sequence is 13 residues long. Trimming left V 1 base short and J 2 bases short, with 4 bases between. Germline V gene data show CDR1 as SGHDN and CDR2 as FVKESK. Combining the CDR3 with reference TRBV14 and TRBJ2-3 gives the whole variable domain EAGVTQFPSHSVIEKGQTVTLRCDPISGHDNLYWYRRVMGKEIKFLLHFVKESKQDESGMPNNRFLAERTGGTYSTLKVQPAELEDSGVYFCASSQVDTDTQYFGPGTRLTVL.

The chain links TRBV21-1 to TRBJ2-3; TRBD1 reflects the table's D call only, with no check against the DNA. TRBV21-1 is tagged as a pseudogene. This CDR3 has 14 residues. The CDR3 region has the DNA TGTGCCAGCAGCAATGGCAGATGCACAGATACGCAGTATTTT. This translates into CASSNGRCTDTQYF.

J is TRBJ2-2 and V is TRBV11-2, with a possible D match to TRBD2 (6 bases). The CDR3 has 14 amino acids. V lost 4 bases and J 4 bases, leaving 10 bases between the germline ends. Per the germline V gene, CDR1 is SGHAT and CDR2 is FQNNGV. The CDR3 spells CASSYGGSTGELFF. CDR3 bases: TGTGCCAGCAGCTACGGGGGTAGCACCGGGGAGCTGTTTTTT. Full variable domain (missing parts from reference TRBV11-2 and TRBJ2-2): EAGVAQSPRYKIIEKRQSVAFWCNPISGHATLYWYQQILGQGPKLLIQFQNNGVVDDSQLPKDRFSAERLKGVDSTLKIQPAKLEDSAVYLCASSYGGSTGELFFGEGSRLTVL.

The chain combines TRBV27 with TRBJ2-4, with D perhaps matching TRBD1 (6 bases). The CDR3 consists of 13 residues. V shed 8 bases and J shed 7 bases, with 15 bases lying between them. Germline CDR1 reads MNHEY; CDR2 reads SMNVEV (reference sequence). Written as DNA, the CDR3 is TGTGCCAGCGGGGGCCCCAAAAAGAACATTCAGTACTTC. It codes for CASGGPKKNIQYF.

The rearrangement links TRBV27 to TRBJ1-2; 7 nucleotides match TRBD1. Germline loops: CDR1 MNHEY, CDR2 SMNVEV (reference sequence). The CDR3 contains 16 residues. V was clipped by 6 bases and J by 4 bases; unmatched bases: 14. The CDR3 DNA sequence: TGTGCCAGCAGCCCCTGGGCCGACAGGGCGGGCTATGGCTACACCTTC. This codes for CASSPWADRAGYGYTF.

This clone occurred once. The chain carries TRBV5-6 and TRBJ2-2; the match to TRBD1 covers 7 bases. The CDR3 runs 13 residues. The germline V gene encodes CDR1 SGHDT and CDR2 YYEEEE. Trimming cost V 0 bases and J 7 bases; bases outside gene matches: 0. CDR3 DNA sequence: TGTGCCAGCAGCTTGGCAGGGGGCGGGGAGCTGTTTTTT. This codes for CASSLAGGGELFF.

There are a few counts of this clone. This clone may be a read error of a much larger clone one base away. The sample holds other DNA sequences that translate to the same CDR3. This chain uses TRBV20-1 with TRBJ2-5; D not resolved. The CDR3 has 11 residues. CDR1 and CDR2 from the germline V gene are DFQATT and SNEGSKA (reference sequence). V was pared by 2 bases and J by 2 bases, with 3 bases between. DNA for the CDR3: TGCAGTGCTAGACTTCAAGAGACCCAGTACTTC. As protein: CSARLQETQYF.

This clone has a handful of counts. This rearrangement joins TRBV5-4 to TRBJ1-1; TRBD1 might be the D (5 bases). The length of the CDR3 is 15 residues. Germline values: CDR1 SGHNT, CDR2 YYREEE (reference sequence). V shed 4 bases and J shed 0 bases, with 13 bases lying between them. The DNA of the CDR3 is TGTGCCAGCAGCCTAAAGACAGAGATGAACACTGAAGCTTTCTTT. This gives the protein CASSLKTEMNTEAFF.

The rearrangement joins TRBV5-1 to TRBJ1-4; D unclear. Germline CDR1 is SGHRS and CDR2 is YFSETQ. This CDR3 has 15 amino acids. V dropped 0 bases and J dropped 6 bases, with 12 bases sitting between them. For the CDR3, the DNA is TGCGCCAGCAGCTTGGGGTTTGGTCGGGATGAAAAACTGTTTTTT. This gives the protein CASSLGFGRDEKLFF.

The chain combines TRBV9 with TRBJ1-3, with 8 bases matching TRBD1. V was clipped by 4 bases and J by 4 bases; unmatched bases: 7. Germline CDR1 is SGDLS and CDR2 is YYNGEE. The CDR3 runs to 15 residues. Written as DNA, the CDR3 is TGTGCCAGCAGCCGAGACAGGGGAGGAGGAAACACCATATATTTT. It translates to CASSRDRGGGNTIYF.

This clone was observed a handful of times. The chain couples TRBV5-6 to TRBJ2-7; a weak D match, TRBD1 (6 bases). Germline lookup yields CDR1 SGHDT and CDR2 YYEEEE. With 0 bases removed from V and 5 bases from J, the gap between germline ends came to 15 bases. The CDR3 has 15 residues. CDR3 sequence reads: CASSLVGAGLNEQYF. The CDR3 region has the DNA TGTGCCAGCAGCTTGGTGGGGGCAGGGTTAAACGAGCAGTACTTC.

The chain links TRBV24-1 to TRBJ2-1, with 7 bases identical to TRBD2. J was trimmed by 4 bases and V by 3 bases; bases with no gene match: 11. The CDR3 runs 17 residues. Germline lookup yields CDR1 KGHDR and CDR2 SFDVKD. This CDR3 reads CATSDPSHGGSYNEQFF. In DNA form, the CDR3 reads TGTGCCACCAGTGATCCATCTCACGGGGGGTCTTACAATGAGCAGTTCTTC.

V usage is TRBV7-6 and J usage is TRBJ2-3; the match to TRBD1 covers 10 bases. From germline, CDR1 is SGHVS and CDR2 FNYEAQ. V lost 0 bases and J lost 2; bases outside the gene matches: 2. The CDR3 sequence is 16 residues long. The CDR3 coding sequence is TGTGCCAGCAGCTTAGCCCGACAGGGGGCCACAGATACGCAGTATTTT. This sequence encodes CASSLARQGATDTQYF.

This chain links TRBV6-5 with TRBJ2-1; 8 bases map to TRBD1. The trim removed 10 bases at V and 4 bases at J, leaving 12 bases unmatched. Germline V gene sequence: CDR1 MNHEY, CDR2 SVGAGI. This CDR3 has 15 residues. The CDR3 coding sequence is TGTGCCACTAAACGGAGGACAGGGATTTACAATGAGCAGTTCTTC. It translates to CATKRRTGIYNEQFF.

A single count supports this clone. V and J are TRBV18 and TRBJ2-1; D is uncertain. V was trimmed by 2 bases and J by 7 bases, leaving 6 bases between them. The CDR3 runs 12 residues. Germline loops: CDR1 KGHSH, CDR2 LQKENI. The CDR3 loop reads CASSPAENEQFF. The DNA of the CDR3 is TGTGCCAGCTCACCAGCAGAAAATGAGCAGTTCTTC.